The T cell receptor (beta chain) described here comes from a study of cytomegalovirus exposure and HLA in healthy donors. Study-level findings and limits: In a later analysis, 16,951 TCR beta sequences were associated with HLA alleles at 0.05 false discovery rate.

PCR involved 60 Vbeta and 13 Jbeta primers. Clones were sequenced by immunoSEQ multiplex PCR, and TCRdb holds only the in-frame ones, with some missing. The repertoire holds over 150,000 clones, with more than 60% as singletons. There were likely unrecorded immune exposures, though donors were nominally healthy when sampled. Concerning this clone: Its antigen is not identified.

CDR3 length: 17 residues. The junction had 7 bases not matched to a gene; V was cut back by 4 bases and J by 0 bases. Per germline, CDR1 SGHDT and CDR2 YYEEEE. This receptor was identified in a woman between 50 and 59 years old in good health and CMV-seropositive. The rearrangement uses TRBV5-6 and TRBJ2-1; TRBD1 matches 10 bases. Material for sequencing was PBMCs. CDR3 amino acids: CASSAGTGAISYNEQFF. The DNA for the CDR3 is TGTGCCAGCAGCGCCGGGACAGGGGCCATCTCCTACAATGAGCAGTTCTTC.